The clone carrying this T cell receptor (beta chain) showed up just a few times. TCRdb called the 5' RACE reads again in MiXCR, with one record for every CDR3 protein. The sample records roughly 50,000 distinct CDR3 sequences, approximately 19% being singletons. The data are from a study of chronic HIV infection and antiretroviral therapy. Germline lookup yields CDR1 LGHNA and CDR2 YNFKEQ. CDR3 length: 17 residues. The J segment lost 2 bases and the V segment lost 0 bases, leaving 7 bases of the junction unmatched. V and J are TRBV4-2 and TRBJ2-1; 7 nucleotides line up with TRBD2. The sample was peripheral blood. This clonotype originated in an adult who had HIV and had not received antiretroviral therapy, or was an uninfected healthy control (not recorded which). The CDR3 DNA sequence: TGTGCCAGCAGCCAAGATAGCAAGACTAGCACCTACAATGAGCAGTTCTTC. Its translation is CASSQDSKTSTYNEQFF.